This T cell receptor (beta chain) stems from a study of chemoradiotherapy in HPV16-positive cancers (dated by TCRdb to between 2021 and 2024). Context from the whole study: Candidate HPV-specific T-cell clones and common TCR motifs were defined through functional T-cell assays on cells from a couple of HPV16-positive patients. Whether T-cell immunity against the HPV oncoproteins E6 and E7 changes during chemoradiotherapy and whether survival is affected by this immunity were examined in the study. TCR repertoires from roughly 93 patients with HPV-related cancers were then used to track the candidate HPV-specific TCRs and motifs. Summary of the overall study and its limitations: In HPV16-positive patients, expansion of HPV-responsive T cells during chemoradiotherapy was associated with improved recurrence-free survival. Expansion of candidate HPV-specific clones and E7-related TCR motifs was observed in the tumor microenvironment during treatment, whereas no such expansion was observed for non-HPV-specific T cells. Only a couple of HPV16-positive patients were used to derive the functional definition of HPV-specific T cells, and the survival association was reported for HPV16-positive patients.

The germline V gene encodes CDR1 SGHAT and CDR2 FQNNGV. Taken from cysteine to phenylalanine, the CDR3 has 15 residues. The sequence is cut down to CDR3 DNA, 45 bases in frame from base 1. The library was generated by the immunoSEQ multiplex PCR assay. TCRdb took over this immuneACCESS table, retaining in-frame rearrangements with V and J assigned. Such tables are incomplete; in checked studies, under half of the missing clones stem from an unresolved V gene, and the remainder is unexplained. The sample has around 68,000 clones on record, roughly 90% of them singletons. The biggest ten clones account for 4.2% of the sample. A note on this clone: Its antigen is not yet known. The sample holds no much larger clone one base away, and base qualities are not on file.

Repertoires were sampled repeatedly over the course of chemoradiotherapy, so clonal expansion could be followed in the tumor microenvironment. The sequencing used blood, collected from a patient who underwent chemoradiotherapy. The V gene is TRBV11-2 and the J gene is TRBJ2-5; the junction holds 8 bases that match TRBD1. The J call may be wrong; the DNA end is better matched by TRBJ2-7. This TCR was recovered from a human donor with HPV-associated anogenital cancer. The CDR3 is CASSLVTGEAYEQYF. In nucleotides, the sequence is TGTGCCAGCAGCTTAGTGACAGGGGAAGCCTACGAGCAGTACTTC.